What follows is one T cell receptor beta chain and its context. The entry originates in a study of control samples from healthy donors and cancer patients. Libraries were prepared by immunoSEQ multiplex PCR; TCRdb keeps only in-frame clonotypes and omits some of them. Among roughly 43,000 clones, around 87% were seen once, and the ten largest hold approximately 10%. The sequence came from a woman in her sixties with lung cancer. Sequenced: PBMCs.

This CDR3 is CASSINAQALRNEQFF. In nucleotides, the CDR3 is TGTGCCAGTAGTATAAACGCGCAGGCCCTTCGGAATGAGCAGTTCTTC. This chain links TRBV19 with TRBJ2-1; D is undetermined. V was pared by 2 bases and J by 7 bases, with 18 bases between. From germline, CDR1 is LNHDA and CDR2 SQIVND (reference sequence). The CDR3 spans 16 residues.